The 20 T cell receptor beta chains below were found in one sample sequenced in a study of CD8+ T cells in alopecia areata. TCR sequencing used cDNA made by reverse transcription of extracted RNA. Using immunoSEQ multiplex PCR, the repertoire was profiled, and TCRdb retains in-frame clones only, with some absent. Here the sample spans 200,000 to 250,000 clones, around 67% being singletons. Sample: CD4+ T cells sorted from blood, taken at week 0. The receptor source for this set is a human donor with alopecia areata.

The sample holds a few counts of this clone. This chain uses TRBV29-1 with TRBJ1-4, with TRBD1 identical over 9 bases. Germline V gives CDR1 SQVTM, CDR2 ANQGSEA. J lost 7 bases, V lost 3 bases, and 6 bases had no gene match. This CDR3 is 14 amino acids long. CDR3: CSVDLGQGGEKLFF. The CDR3 DNA reads as TGCAGCGTTGATTTGGGACAGGGAGGTGAAAAACTGTTTTTT.

A note on this clone: At one end, the junction sequence differs from germline, possibly due to a read error. CDR3 sequence (DNA): TGTGCCAGCAGTTTAGGAGGGACTGTAGCTTTCTTT. It is translated as CASSLGGTVAFF. This chain links TRBV28 with TRBJ1-1, with D possibly being TRBD1 (5 bases). Germline V gene data show CDR1 as MDHEN and CDR2 as SYDVKM. This CDR3 comprises 12 residues.

V is TRBV6-5 and J is TRBJ1-2, with a possible D match to TRBD1 (5 bases). CDR1 is MNHEY and CDR2 is SVGAGI in the germline V gene. The CDR3 runs 15 residues. Trimming cost V 2 bases and J 2 bases, with 12 bases left between them. In nucleotides, the CDR3 is TGTGCCAGCAGTTACCACAGGATGGGAAACTATGGCTACACCTTC. It specifies CASSYHRMGNYGYTF.

V gene TRBV10-3 combines with J gene TRBJ1-6; D is undetermined. CDR1 and CDR2 (germline): ENHRY, SYGVKD. V shed 3 bases and J shed 13 bases, with 10 bases lying between them. The CDR3 sequence is 12 residues long. The CDR3 sequence is CAISEEVRPLHF. The CDR3 DNA reads as TGTGCCATCAGTGAAGAGGTCAGGCCCCTCCACTTT.

V is TRBV9 and J is TRBJ1-2; TRBD1 matches at 8 bases. The CDR3 sequence is 15 residues long. Germline loops: CDR1 SGDLS, CDR2 YYNGEE. Losses at the gene ends were 0 bases for V and 4 bases for J; bases not matched to a gene: 5. CDR3 protein: CASSVGGQGTYGYTF. In nucleotides, the CDR3 is TGTGCCAGCAGCGTAGGTGGACAGGGAACCTATGGCTACACCTTC.

This clone was seen only once. This CDR3 is CAISQQNYEQYF. DNA of the CDR3: TGTGCCATCAGTCAGCAAAACTACGAGCAGTACTTC. The V gene is TRBV10-3, the J gene TRBJ2-7; D unresolved. The germline V gene has CDR1 ENHRY and CDR2 SYGVKD. The length of the CDR3 is 12 residues. Trimming stripped 5 bases from V and 3 bases from J, with 8 bases between.

The rearrangement links TRBV4-3 to TRBJ1-2; D uncertain. Germline CDR1 reads LGHNA; CDR2 reads YSLEER. The CDR3 is 13 residues long. The V end was cut by 0 bases, the J end by 6 bases, with 8 bases between. CDR3 coding DNA: TGCGCCAGCAGCCAAGAAGTCGGCCATGGCTACACCTTC. Protein sequence: CASSQEVGHGYTF.

This clone was picked up a small number of times. V gene TRBV29-1 combines with J gene TRBJ2-1; 7 bases are a match to TRBD2. There are 13 residues in the CDR3. Looked up from germline, CDR1 is SQVTM and CDR2 is ANQGSEA. The V segment lost 4 bases and the J segment 8 bases; nucleotides outside the gene matches: 8. Written as DNA, the CDR3 is TGCAGCGTTGCCAGCGGGGACTTCGATGAGCAGTTCTTC. Protein sequence: CSVASGDFDEQFF.

Comment on this clone: Other DNA sequences from this sample encode an identical CDR3 as well. The chain links TRBV5-1 to TRBJ2-5; D uncertain. Per the germline V gene, CDR1 is SGHRS and CDR2 is YFSETQ. The length of the CDR3 is 13 residues. The germline V and J ends were trimmed by 0 bases and 1 base, with 4 bases remaining between them. The CDR3 sequence is CASSLGVQETQYF. The CDR3 DNA follows: TGCGCCAGCAGCTTGGGGGTCCAAGAGACCCAGTACTTC.

This chain joins TRBV29-1 and TRBJ2-3, with D perhaps matching TRBD2 (5 bases). CDR1 and CDR2 (germline): SQVTM, ANQGSEA. The V and J ends lost 2 bases and 4 bases respectively, with 10 bases between them. The CDR3 has 13 amino acids. CDR3 in amino acids: CSVEQDSADTQYF. CDR3 sequence (DNA): TGCAGCGTTGAACAGGACTCAGCAGATACGCAGTATTTT.

This sequence joins TRBV15 and TRBJ2-2; TRBD1 is a possible D gene (6 bases). CDR1 and CDR2 (germline): LNHNV, YYDKDF (reference sequence). The V and J ends lost 0 bases and 4 bases respectively, with 15 bases between them. The CDR3 loop spans 17 amino acids. The CDR3 region has the DNA TGTGCCACCAGCAGAGACAGGGGCTCAGGCTTCACCGGGGAGCTGTTTTTT. It translates to CATSRDRGSGFTGELFF.

This clone occurred a few times. The rearrangement uses TRBV28 and TRBJ1-1; D unclear. V lost 4 bases and J 1 base, leaving 13 bases between the germline ends. The CDR3 contains 15 residues. Germline CDR1 and CDR2: MDHEN and SYDVKM. In DNA, the CDR3 is TGTGCCAGCAGTTCGCTTGGCGTAGGGAACACTGAAGCTTTCTTT. Protein: CASSSLGVGNTEAFF.

V gene TRBV7-8 combines with J gene TRBJ2-1; a weak D match, TRBD1 (6 bases). CDR3 size: 18 residues. Trimming cost V 0 bases and J 0 bases, with 15 bases left between them. The germline V gene encodes CDR1 SGHVS and CDR2 FQNEAQ. This CDR3 is CASSLALVGASSYNEQFF. The CDR3 coding sequence is TGTGCCAGCAGCTTAGCGCTGGTGGGGGCTAGCTCCTACAATGAGCAGTTCTTC.

J is TRBJ1-3 and V is TRBV4-1; D remains unclear. V lost 4 bases, J lost 4 bases, and 8 bases lay in between. CDR1 MGHRA and CDR2 YSYEKL come from the germline V gene. The CDR3 covers 13 residues. The CDR3, as DNA: TGCGCCAGCAGCCGACCGGGGGGAAACACCATATATTTT. This codes for CASSRPGGNTIYF.

CDR3 nucleotides: TGTGCCAGCAGCTTCCAGGGGAACTCCTACGAGCAGTACTTC. Protein sequence: CASSFQGNSYEQYF. The J gene is TRBJ2-7, the V gene TRBV5-6; perhaps TRBD1 as D (6 bases). Germline loops: CDR1 SGHDT, CDR2 YYEEEE. The V end lost 2 bases, the J end lost 0 bases, and 9 bases lay between the germline ends. The CDR3 is 14 amino acids.

V gene TRBV29-1 combines with J gene TRBJ2-7; D may be TRBD1 (6 bases). Germline V gene sequence: CDR1 SQVTM, CDR2 ANQGSEA. CDR3 length equals 13 residues. V dropped 5 bases and J dropped 4 bases, with 15 bases sitting between them. The DNA of the CDR3 is TGCAGCGTTTACATGGGACATCCTTACGAGCAGTACTTC. Protein: CSVYMGHPYEQYF.

The chain combines TRBV2 with TRBJ2-1; perhaps D is TRBD1 or TRBD2 (5 bases each). Looked up from germline, CDR1 is SNHLY and CDR2 is FYNNEI. There are 14 residues in the CDR3. V was pared by 5 bases and J by 6 bases, with 14 bases between. The CDR3, as DNA: TGTGCCAGCAGTCGGGCCTCGAGGGGCAATGAGCAGTTCTTC. It encodes CASSRASRGNEQFF.

This clone was detected only a few times. The identical CDR3 is also encoded by other nucleotide sequences in the sample. The V gene is TRBV29-1, the J gene TRBJ2-7; D is unresolved. The CDR3 runs to 12 residues. CDR1 and CDR2 (germline): SQVTM, ANQGSEA. V lost 3 bases to trimming and J lost 1 base, with 7 bases between them. DNA for the CDR3: TGCAGCGTTGATTTCGGTTCCTACGAGCAGTACTTC. Encoded protein: CSVDFGSYEQYF.

The chain employs TRBV7-3 and TRBJ2-1; TRBD2 matches 13 bases. Trimming cost V 5 bases and J 6 bases; bases outside gene matches: 10. The CDR3 runs to 17 residues. CDR1 is SGHTA and CDR2 is FQGTGA in the germline V gene. CDR3 amino acids: CASSPNGRLAGGNEQFF. The CDR3, as DNA: TGTGCCAGCAGCCCGAATGGACGACTAGCGGGGGGCAATGAGCAGTTCTTC. Full variable domain (missing parts from reference TRBV7-3 and TRBJ2-1): GAGVSQTPSNKVTEKGKYVELRCDPISGHTALYWYRQSLGQGPEFLIYFQGTGAADDSGLPNDRFFAVRPEGSVSTLKIQRTERGDSAVYLCASSPNGRLAGGNEQFFGPGTRLTVL.

This clone appeared a few times. CDR3 bases: TGCAGCGTTGAAACTCCCCAGTGGGGTGAGCAGTTCTTC. It encodes CSVETPQWGEQFF. V usage is TRBV29-1 and J usage is TRBJ2-1; D remains unclear. In germline, CDR1 is SQVTM, CDR2 ANQGSEA. V was trimmed by 2 bases and J by 9 bases, leaving 14 bases between them. This CDR3 is built from 13 residues.